This T cell receptor (beta chain) comes out of a study of cytomegalovirus exposure and HLA in healthy donors. Study observations and caveats: Among donors in an Asian-associated ancestry cluster, a later analysis reportedly found fewer N-insertions than the approximately 670-donor mean.

Comment on this clone: Antigen specificity is unknown.

PCR amplification relied on 60 Vbeta primers (plus 13 Jbeta primers). Generated by immunoSEQ multiplex PCR, the TCRdb table keeps only in-frame clones and is missing some. The data hold about 140,000 clones, with about 77% observed a single time. Sequenced: PBMCs. The TCR originated in a female donor in good health and CMV-seronegative.

The DNA of the CDR3 is TGTGCCAGCAGCCCGCTTGGGGGACTGAACACCGGGGAGCTGTTTTTT. It is translated as CASSPLGGLNTGELFF. The V and J genes are TRBV11-3 and TRBJ2-2; D possibly corresponds to TRBD2 (6 bases). V was trimmed by 5 bases and J by 1 base, leaving 14 bases between them. CDR3 length equals 16 residues. Looked up from germline, CDR1 is SGHNT and CDR2 is YENEEA.